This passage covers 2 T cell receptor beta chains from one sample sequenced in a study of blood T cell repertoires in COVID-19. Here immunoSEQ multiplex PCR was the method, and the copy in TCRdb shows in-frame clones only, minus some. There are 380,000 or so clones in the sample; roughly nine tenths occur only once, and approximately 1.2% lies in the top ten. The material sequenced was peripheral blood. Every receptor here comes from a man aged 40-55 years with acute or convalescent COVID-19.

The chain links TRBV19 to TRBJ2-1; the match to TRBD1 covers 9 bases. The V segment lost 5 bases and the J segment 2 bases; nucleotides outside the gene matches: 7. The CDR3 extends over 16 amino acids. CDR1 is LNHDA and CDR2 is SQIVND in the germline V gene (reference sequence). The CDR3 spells CASSSRDRAPYNEQFF. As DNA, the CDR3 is TGTGCCAGTAGTTCCCGGGACAGGGCACCCTACAATGAGCAGTTCTTC.

DNA for the CDR3: TGTGCCACCAGCGACCGACAGGGAGCCTATGGCTACACCTTC. Amino acids: CATSDRQGAYGYTF. The chain employs TRBV24-1 and TRBJ1-2; 7 bases match TRBD1. There are 14 residues in the CDR3. Trimming took 7 bases from V and 4 from J; bases not matched to a gene: 8. Germline assignment: CDR1 KGHDR and CDR2 SFDVKD.